Listed here are 13 T cell receptor beta chains from one sample, sequenced in a study of blood T cells in healthy people across ages. With a J-beta primer mix and a sample-barcoded 5' primer, a second PCR ran 7 to 11 cycles. TCRdb analysed the 5' RACE reads with MiXCR anew, one entry per CDR3 protein. The data hold some 1.7 million distinct CDR3 sequences, with over 25% observed a single time. Specimen: blood. The receptors originated from a woman aged 25 to 45 in good health.

This clonotype was found many times. The rearrangement uses TRBV12-3 or TRBV12-4 and TRBJ2-1; D gene unclear. The V end was cut by 2 bases, the J end by 0 bases, with 8 bases between. CDR3 length: 15 amino acids. The DNA for the CDR3 is TGTGCCAGCAGTTTACGACTGAGCTCCTACAATGAGCAGTTCTTC. Protein product: CASSLRLSSYNEQFF.

The chain carries TRBV20-1 and TRBJ1-6; 8 bases line up with TRBD1. V trimming: 6 bases; J trimming: 3 bases; junction bases outside the gene matches: 16. The CDR3 contains 18 residues. Per germline, CDR1 DFQATT and CDR2 SNEGSKA (reference sequence). As DNA, the CDR3 is TGCAGTGCCCAAGTCCCGGGACAGGCGACTGGCTATAATTCACCCCTCCACTTT. As protein: CSAQVPGQATGYNSPLHF.

This chain uses TRBV25-1 with TRBJ2-3; D may be TRBD2 (6 bases). Germline loops: CDR1 MGHDK, CDR2 SYGVNS. The ends were cut back, 1 base at V and 2 bases at J, with 13 bases in the middle. The CDR3 spans 16 residues. Here the CDR3 DNA reads TGTGCCAGCAGTGAATTACGGGGGAAATCCACAGATACGCAGTATTTT. Its translation is CASSELRGKSTDTQYF.

J is TRBJ2-1 and V is TRBV2; D ambiguous. The last part of the DNA fits TRBJ2-7 better; the J call may be wrong. CDR3 length: 11 amino acids. Germline CDR1 SNHLY, CDR2 FYNNEI. CDR3 region: CASSQNTEQYF. The CDR3 DNA is TGTGCCAGCAGTCAAAACACCGAGCAGTACTTC.

The CDR3 DNA follows: TGTGCCAGCAGCTTTCGTGTGGTGGATACGCAGTATTTT. This encodes CASSFRVVDTQYF. The chain links TRBV7-2 to TRBJ2-3; D uncertain. This CDR3 is built from 13 residues. Germline V gene lookup returns CDR1 SGHTA and CDR2 FQGNSA. V gave up 3 bases and J gave up 6 bases, with 10 bases separating them.

The V gene is TRBV20-1, the J gene TRBJ2-3; 7 bases align to TRBD1. Germline lookup yields CDR1 DFQATT and CDR2 SNEGSKA (reference sequence). V gave up 0 bases and J gave up 1 base; unmatched junction bases: 16. There are 19 residues in the CDR3. Here the CDR3 reads CSARDTVRDRVRGTDTQYF. The CDR3 DNA reads TGCAGTGCTAGAGATACGGTACGGGACAGAGTAAGAGGCACAGATACGCAGTATTTT.

This clonotype was seen ten or more times. This chain connects TRBV7-4 to TRBJ2-1; TRBD2 aligns across 10 bases. Germline CDR1 is SGHVT and CDR2 is SQSDAQ. This CDR3 has 16 amino acids. V was clipped by 1 base and J by 5 bases; unmatched bases: 5. In nucleotides, the CDR3 is TGTGCCAGCAGCTTAGAGGATCTAGCGGGAGACAATGAGCAGTTCTTC. It codes for CASSLEDLAGDNEQFF.

The chain has TRBV18 and TRBJ2-7; TRBD2 matches 10 bases. The CDR3 is 14 amino acids. Unmatched junction bases numbered 5, after V lost 3 bases and J lost 6 bases. Germline V gives CDR1 KGHSH, CDR2 LQKENI. CDR3 loop: CASSPGTSDREQYF. CDR3 nucleotides: TGTGCCAGCTCACCGGGGACTAGCGACCGCGAGCAGTACTTC. The variable domain in full, with the rest retrieved from reference TRBV18 and TRBJ2-7, is NAGVMQNPRHLVRRRGQEARLRCSPMKGHSHVYWYRQLPEEGLKFMVYLQKENIIDESGMPKERFSAEFPKEGPSILRIQQVVRGDSAAYFCASSPGTSDREQYFGPGTRLTVT.

This clonotype has a handful of counts. The V call is TRBV11-2, the J call TRBJ1-2; possible D gene TRBD1, 5 bases. CDR3 length equals 12 residues. Per the germline V gene, CDR1 is SGHAT and CDR2 is FQNNGV. Trimming left V 5 bases short and J 8 bases short, with 12 bases between. The CDR3 DNA sequence: TGTGCCAGCAGCCCCGACAGCGTCGGCTACACCTTC. Protein product: CASSPDSVGYTF.

This clonotype was recorded many times. The J gene is TRBJ2-7, the V gene TRBV12-3 or TRBV12-4, with 10 bases that match TRBD1. CDR3 size: 14 residues. V shed 5 bases, J shed 3 bases, and the junction held 4 bases outside the gene matches. As DNA, the CDR3 is TGTGCCAGCAGTCGCCGGGACAGGGGCTACGAGCAGTACTTC. Encoded protein: CASSRRDRGYEQYF.

This clonotype was counted many times. The chain combines TRBV6-5 with TRBJ2-7; 11 nucleotides match TRBD2. From germline, CDR1 is MNHEY and CDR2 SVGAGI. Trimming at V came to 4 bases and at J to 0 bases, leaving 5 bases not matched to a gene. The CDR3 runs 16 residues. The CDR3 here is CASSSSLAGGSYEQYF. The CDR3 bases are TGTGCCAGCAGTTCCTCGCTAGCGGGGGGCTCCTACGAGCAGTACTTC.

The chain couples TRBV11-2 to TRBJ2-7; D unresolved. Trimming stripped 4 bases from V and 0 bases from J, with 10 bases between. CDR1 is SGHAT, CDR2 FQNNGV, per germline. This CDR3 spans 14 amino acids. This chain's CDR3 is CASSSSDVSYEQYF. Written as DNA, the CDR3 is TGTGCCAGCAGCTCATCGGACGTCTCCTACGAGCAGTACTTC.

This clonotype was seen many times. The V gene is TRBV29-1, the J gene TRBJ2-7; tentative D call: TRBD1 (5 bases). Germline V gene sequence: CDR1 SQVTM, CDR2 ANQGSEA. The length of the CDR3 is 13 residues. V was clipped by 0 bases and J by 4 bases, with 10 bases between them. CDR3 sequence reads: CSVEDQGTYEQYF. CDR3 nucleotides: TGCAGCGTTGAAGACCAGGGCACATACGAGCAGTACTTC.